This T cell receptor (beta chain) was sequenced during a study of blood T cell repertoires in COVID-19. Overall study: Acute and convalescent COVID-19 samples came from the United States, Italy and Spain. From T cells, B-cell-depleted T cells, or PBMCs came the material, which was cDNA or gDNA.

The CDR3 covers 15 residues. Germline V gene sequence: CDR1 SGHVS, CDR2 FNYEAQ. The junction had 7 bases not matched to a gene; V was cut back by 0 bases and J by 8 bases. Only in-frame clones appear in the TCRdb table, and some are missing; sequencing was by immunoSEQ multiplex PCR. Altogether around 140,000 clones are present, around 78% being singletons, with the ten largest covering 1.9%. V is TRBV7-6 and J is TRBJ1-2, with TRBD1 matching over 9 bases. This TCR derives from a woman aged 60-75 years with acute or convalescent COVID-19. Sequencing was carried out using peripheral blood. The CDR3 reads CASSLAATGGSGYTF. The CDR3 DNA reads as TGTGCCAGCAGCTTAGCGGCGACAGGGGGAAGCGGCTACACCTTC.